This T cell receptor beta chain was sequenced in a study of blood T cell repertoires in COVID-19. Study-level information: Acute-phase and convalescent COVID-19 samples originated in the United States, Italy and Spain.

Under the authors' procedure: It was from reference gene primer amplification that nucleated cell counts were estimated. The table came from immunoSEQ multiplex PCR; TCRdb's copy has only in-frame clones and leaves some out. For V, J and clone size, that table is used; D and trimming come from the DNA. Here the sample spans 150,000 or so clones, 75% to 90% being singletons. Enrolled during active infection, Seattle patients were then followed longitudinally. Germline V gives CDR1 MNHEY, CDR2 SMNVEV (reference sequence). J gave up 2 bases and V 5 bases, and 14 bases lay outside the gene matches. The CDR3 loop spans 17 amino acids.

The rearrangement links TRBV27 to TRBJ2-7, with 8 bases lining up with TRBD1. The specimen was peripheral blood. The TCR sequence derives from a young man with COVID-19, enrolled during active disease. CDR3 DNA sequence: TGTGCCAGCAGTCTATACCACCTGGGACAGGAGGCCTACGAGCAGTACTTC. This sequence encodes CASSLYHLGQEAYEQYF.